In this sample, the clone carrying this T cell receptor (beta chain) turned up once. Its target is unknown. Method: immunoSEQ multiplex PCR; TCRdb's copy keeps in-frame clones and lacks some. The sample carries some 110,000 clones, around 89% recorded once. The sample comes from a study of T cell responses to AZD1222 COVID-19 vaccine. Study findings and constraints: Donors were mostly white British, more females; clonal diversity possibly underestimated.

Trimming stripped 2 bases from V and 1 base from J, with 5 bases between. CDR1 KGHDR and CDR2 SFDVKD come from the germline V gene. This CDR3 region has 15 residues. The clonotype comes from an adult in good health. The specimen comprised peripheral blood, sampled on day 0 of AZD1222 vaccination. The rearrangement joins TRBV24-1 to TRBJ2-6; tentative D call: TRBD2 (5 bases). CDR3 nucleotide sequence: TGTGCCACCAGTGATTGGGAGTCTGGGGCCAACGTCCTGACTTTC. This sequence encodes CATSDWESGANVLTF.